A single sample gave rise to the 26 T cell receptor beta chains below, sequenced in a study of blood T cell repertoires in COVID-19. Using immunoSEQ multiplex PCR, the repertoire was profiled, and TCRdb retains in-frame clones only, with some absent. Here the sample spans 450,000 to 500,000 clones, roughly nine tenths being singletons. The sample comprised PBMCs or T cells enriched from blood (not recorded which). The origin of the receptors is a woman between 18 and 29 years old who had recovered from COVID-19.

This CDR3 reads CASSPFRNTEAFF. The CDR3 DNA reads TGTGCCAGCAGTCCCTTTAGGAACACTGAAGCTTTCTTT. V usage is TRBV6-2 or TRBV6-3 and J usage is TRBJ1-1; D not resolved. Germline assignment: CDR1 MNHEY and CDR2 SVGEGT. Trimming cost V 5 bases and J 1 base, with 8 bases left between them. The CDR3 runs 13 residues.

The rearrangement joins TRBV4-1 to TRBJ1-6, with TRBD1 as a possible D gene (6 bases). Between the trimmed V and J ends, which lost 1 base and 6 bases, there was a span of 13 bases. There are 16 residues in the CDR3. Germline V lookup: CDR1 MGHRA, CDR2 YSYEKL. CDR3: CASSQGLGQSNSPLHF. CDR3 nucleotide sequence: TGCGCCAGCAGCCAAGGCTTAGGACAGTCTAATTCACCCCTCCACTTT.

The chain recombines TRBV2 with TRBJ2-7, with a weak D call TRBD1 (5 bases). Trimming left V 6 bases short and J 2 bases short, with 8 bases between. This CDR3 is 12 amino acids long. The germline CDR1 and CDR2 sequences are SNHLY and FYNNEI. Written as DNA, the CDR3 is TGTGCCAGCAGGGGGCCCACCTACGAGCAGTACTTC. Its translation: CASRGPTYEQYF.

The rearrangement uses TRBV10-3 and TRBJ1-3, with TRBD1 as a possible D gene (6 bases). CDR1 is ENHRY, CDR2 SYGVKD, per germline. V was pared by 10 bases and J by 0 bases, with 16 bases between. This CDR3 is 15 amino acids long. For the CDR3, the DNA is TGTGCCACCTGCTCAACGGACAGCTCTGGAAACACCATATATTTT. It specifies CATCSTDSSGNTIYF.

The chain carries TRBV28 and TRBJ2-1; D is perhaps TRBD2 (7 bases). Trimming shortened V by 3 bases and J by 5 bases, and 11 bases separated the two germline ends. The CDR3 covers 14 residues. Germline values: CDR1 MDHEN, CDR2 SYDVKM. CDR3 amino acids: CASSFRGGNNEQFF. DNA for the CDR3: TGTGCCAGCAGTTTTAGGGGGGGTAACAATGAGCAGTTCTTC.

This clone was detected once. The chain joins TRBV3-1 (or the pseudogene TRBV3-2) to TRBJ1-1; D gene unclear. The ends were cut back, 0 bases at V and 5 bases at J, with 16 bases in the middle. The CDR3 sequence is 16 residues long. CDR1 and CDR2 (germline): LGHDT, YNNKEL (reference sequence). CDR3 in amino acids: CASSQDGVPWETEAFF. In DNA form, the CDR3 reads TGTGCCAGCAGCCAAGATGGGGTCCCCTGGGAGACTGAAGCTTTCTTT.

The J gene is TRBJ1-2, the V gene TRBV25-1, with 10 positions matching TRBD1. Trimming removed 6 bases from V and 2 bases from J; junction bases left unmatched: 12. Germline V gene lookup returns CDR1 MGHDK and CDR2 SYGVNS. This CDR3 contains 17 residues. The CDR3, as DNA: TGTGCCAGCAGCCCGCGGGACAGGGGACGGGAGAACTATGGCTACACCTTC. Its translation: CASSPRDRGRENYGYTF.

J is TRBJ1-5 and V is TRBV6-4, with D unclear. Trimming removed 7 bases from V and 4 bases from J, with 17 bases in between. The CDR3 totals 15 residues. The germline CDR1 and CDR2 sequences are MRHNA and SNTAGT. The CDR3 DNA reads as TGTGCCAGCAAACCCTCGGCGGACTCTAATCAGCCCCAGCATTTT. It translates to CASKPSADSNQPQHF.

V and J are TRBV4-1 and TRBJ2-7; 7 nucleotides agree with TRBD1. V shed 4 bases and J 4 bases; nucleotides not matched to a gene: 7. Germline CDR1 MGHRA, CDR2 YSYEKL. This CDR3 spans 14 amino acids. In nucleotides, the CDR3 is TGCGCCAGCAGCCCCCTACAGGGGAGTTACGAGCAGTACTTC. It yields the protein CASSPLQGSYEQYF.

The J gene is TRBJ2-1, the V gene TRBV4-1; a possible D gene is TRBD2 (5 bases). Germline CDR1 and CDR2: MGHRA and YSYEKL. The ends were cut back, 0 bases at V and 7 bases at J, with 19 bases in the middle. The CDR3 is 17 amino acids. The DNA of the CDR3 is TGCGCCAGCAGCCAAGAGGGAGCGGCTGCAGCCAGGAATGAGCAGTTCTTC. Translating gives CASSQEGAAAARNEQFF.

The V and J genes are TRBV20-1 and TRBJ1-5, with unresolved D. Deletions cut 3 bases from V and 0 bases from J, with 9 bases between. The CDR3 runs to 14 residues. Germline assignment: CDR1 DFQATT and CDR2 SNEGSKA (reference sequence). The DNA of the CDR3 is TGCAGTGCTAGTACAGCCCATAGCAATCAGCCCCAGCATTTT. Translation gives CSASTAHSNQPQHF.

This chain joins TRBV5-1 and TRBJ2-7; weak D call: TRBD2 (6 bases). The CDR3 runs 17 residues. Germline CDR1 SGHRS, CDR2 YFSETQ. The germline V and J ends were trimmed by 5 bases and 9 bases, with 30 bases remaining between them. The CDR3 DNA follows: TGCGCCAGCAGGGAGGGCTTATTGGGCGGGGAAAGTCGAAGGCAGTACTTC. Protein sequence: CASREGLLGGESRRQYF. The full variable domain, in which reference TRBV5-1 and TRBJ2-7 provide the parts outside the CDR3, is KAGVTQTPRYLIKTRGQQVTLSCSPISGHRSVSWYQQTPGQGLQFLFEYFSETQRNKGNFPGRFSGRQFSNSRSEMNVSTLELGDSALYLCASREGLLGGESRRQYFGPGTRLTVT.

The chain is built from TRBV6-5 and TRBJ2-7; a weak D match, TRBD1 (6 bases). Germline-derived CDR1 and CDR2 are MNHEY and SVGAGI. CDR3 length: 15 residues. V was clipped by 0 bases and J by 4 bases, with 13 bases between them. The CDR3 reads CASSYSGGIGYEQYF. CDR3 coding DNA: TGTGCCAGCAGTTACTCAGGGGGTATCGGGTACGAGCAGTACTTC.

In this sample, this clone turned up a few times. The V and J genes are TRBV4-1 and TRBJ2-7, with TRBD2 matching 12 bases. The J segment lost 1 base and the V segment lost 4 bases, leaving 8 bases of the junction unmatched. Germline-derived CDR1 and CDR2 are MGHRA and YSYEKL. The CDR3 loop spans 17 amino acids. For the CDR3, the DNA is TGCGCCAGCAGCCGCTCAGGGACTAGCGGGCAATCCTACGAGCAGTACTTC. This codes for CASSRSGTSGQSYEQYF.

This clone came up many times. The chain is built from TRBV7-2 and TRBJ1-5; D might be TRBD1 (5 bases). Germline V lookup: CDR1 SGHTA, CDR2 FQGNSA. The V gene lost 1 base and the J gene lost 4 bases, with 11 bases spanning the gap. The CDR3 runs to 15 residues. The CDR3 DNA reads TGTGCCAGCAGCTTAGATTCAGGGCCTAATCAGCCCCAGCATTTT. Translation: CASSLDSGPNQPQHF.

J is TRBJ1-6 and V is TRBV12-3 or TRBV12-4, with D tentatively TRBD1 (5 bases). The CDR3 contains 13 residues. The V gene lost 7 bases and the J gene lost 8 bases, with 12 bases spanning the gap. Here the CDR3 DNA reads TGTGCCAGCACCGTTGGGGCCCATTCACCCCTCCACTTT. This gives the protein CASTVGAHSPLHF.

Comments on this clone: Other DNA variants within this sample encode the same CDR3. The J gene is TRBJ1-2, the V gene TRBV6-1; D remains unclear. V was trimmed by 2 bases and J by 8 bases, leaving 6 bases between them. Germline CDR1 reads MNHNS; CDR2 reads SASEGT. The CDR3 covers 11 residues. In nucleotides, the CDR3 is TGTGCCAGCAGTGAATCTAGGGGCTACACCTTC. Its translation: CASSESRGYTF.

CDR3 coding DNA: TGTGCCAGCAGTCGACTTGAAAGAGCGGACACCGGGGAGCTGTTTTTT. Translation: CASSRLERADTGELFF. The genes are TRBV5-4 and TRBJ2-2, with a weak D call TRBD2 (5 bases). The length of the CDR3 is 16 residues. Germline CDR1 is SGHNT and CDR2 is YYREEE (reference sequence). Trimming removed 5 bases at V and 3 bases at J, with 17 bases between.

The chain employs TRBV28 and TRBJ1-1; the D is unclear. This CDR3 has 15 amino acids. Deletions cut 5 bases from V and 1 base from J, with 14 bases between. Germline V gene lookup returns CDR1 MDHEN and CDR2 SYDVKM. The CDR3 here is CASSPHQDGNTEAFF. CDR3 DNA sequence: TGTGCCAGCAGTCCCCATCAGGATGGGAACACTGAAGCTTTCTTT. The full variable domain, rest sourced from reference TRBV28 and TRBJ1-1, is DVKVTQSSRYLVKRTGEKVFLECVQDMDHENMFWYRQDPGLGLRLIYFSYDVKMKEKGDIPEGYSVSREKKERFSLILESASTNQTSMYLCASSPHQDGNTEAFFGQGTRLTVV.

This chain uses TRBV5-1 with TRBJ2-7; TRBD2 might be the D (5 bases). V dropped 0 bases and J dropped 4 bases, with 14 bases sitting between them. From germline, CDR1 is SGHRS and CDR2 YFSETQ. The CDR3 contains 15 residues. The DNA for the CDR3 is TGCGCCAGCAGCTTGGCCTGGGGAGACTCTTACGAGCAGTACTTC. As protein: CASSLAWGDSYEQYF.

The V call is TRBV14, the J call TRBJ1-1, with TRBD1 matching over 7 bases. There are 13 residues in the CDR3. Germline-derived CDR1 and CDR2 are SGHDN and FVKESK. J was trimmed by 7 bases and V by 3 bases; bases with no gene match: 5. The CDR3 protein is CASSQQGDSEAFF. In DNA, the CDR3 is TGTGCCAGCAGCCAGCAGGGGGACAGTGAAGCTTTCTTT.

This chain links TRBV6-5 with TRBJ1-3; 8 bases fit TRBD1. CDR3 length: 15 residues. CDR1 and CDR2 from the germline V gene are MNHEY and SVGAGI. V trimming: 6 bases; J trimming: 7 bases; junction bases outside the gene matches: 11. The CDR3 loop is CASSRQGWQQNTIYF. The CDR3 DNA is TGTGCCAGCAGCAGACAGGGGTGGCAGCAGAACACCATATATTTT.

The V gene is TRBV5-1, the J gene TRBJ1-1; D may be TRBD1 (6 bases). The CDR3 is 15 amino acids. Germline assignment: CDR1 SGHRS and CDR2 YFSETQ. V was cut by 0 bases and J by 1 base, with 10 bases left in between. CDR3 DNA sequence: TGCGCCAGCAGCTTGGCGGCAGGGGCGAACACTGAAGCTTTCTTT. Its translation is CASSLAAGANTEAFF.

The chain recombines TRBV6-5 with TRBJ1-3, with 9 bases matching TRBD1. V lost 2 bases to trimming and J lost 8 bases; unmatched junction nucleotides: 7. CDR3 length: 15 amino acids. Germline V lookup: CDR1 MNHEY, CDR2 SVGAGI. The CDR3 here is CASSYGQGRGDTIYF. In nucleotides, the CDR3 is TGTGCCAGCAGTTACGGACAGGGGAGAGGGGACACCATATATTTT.

The chain's CDR3 is CASSLGAGMDQPQHF. CDR3 nucleotides: TGTGCCAGCAGCTTAGGGGCAGGGATGGATCAGCCCCAGCATTTT. The chain joins TRBV7-9 to TRBJ1-5; a weak D match, TRBD1 (5 bases). The V end lost 1 base, the J end lost 5 bases, and 12 bases lay between the germline ends. In germline, CDR1 is SEHNR, CDR2 FQNEAQ (reference sequence). The CDR3 has 15 residues.

The chain is built from TRBV12-3 or TRBV12-4 and TRBJ2-1; D unresolved. The CDR3 contains 13 residues. V lost 3 bases and J lost 10, with 13 bases in between. CDR3 region: CASSLTPHREQFF. In DNA, the CDR3 is TGTGCCAGCAGTTTGACACCTCACCGGGAGCAGTTCTTC.